This T cell receptor beta chain was recovered during a study of CD8+ T cells in alopecia areata (dated by TCRdb to between 2017 and 2018). Context from the whole study: The study used high-throughput TCRbeta sequencing to examine T cell clonal expansion in alopecia areata, in both the C3H/HeJ mouse model and human patients. Clonality in the scalp was compared among normal scalp (n=4), patchy alopecia areata scalp (n=8), and alopecia totalis/universalis scalp (n=8). TCRbeta CDR3 regions were amplified by immunoSEQ multiplex PCR using 35 Vbeta forward and 13 Jbeta reverse primers. The RNA source kit depended on sample type: the PAXgene miRNA kit for fixed scalp, the miRNeasy kit for PBMCs, and the RNeasy kit for mouse skin. Human TCRbeta sequencing covered scalp tissue and sorted CD4+ and CD8+ peripheral blood T cells from patchy and totalis/universalis alopecia areata patients and healthy controls.

Regarding this clone: Its antigen is currently not known. Per-base qualities were not stored, and no clone one base away is much larger.

From the germline V gene, CDR1 is MNHEY and CDR2 is SVGAGI. The cysteine opens and the phenylalanine closes a CDR3 of 14 amino acids. The sequence is cut down to CDR3 DNA, 42 bases in frame from base 1. V is shortened by 7 bases, J by 2 bases, and the region joining them spans 12 bases. PBMCs were separated by density centrifugation and stained for CD3, CD4 and CD8, after which CD4+ and CD8+ T cells were sorted on a FACSAria. Scalp biopsies and blood samples were obtained from unaffected controls. Libraries were made using the immunoSEQ multiplex PCR assay. To provide template for TCR sequencing, every sample had RNA extracted and reverse transcribed into cDNA. First-strand cDNA was synthesized using SuperScript III with a 2:1 mix of oligo-dT and random hexamers. A synthetic immune receptor repertoire was used to assess amplification bias, and residual bias was removed computationally. Regarding the original processing steps: Raw reads were preprocessed for error removal, and CDR3 was defined according to IMGT conventions as running from the conserved cysteine to phenylalanine. Clonality was calculated as 1 minus Shannon entropy normalized by log2 of the number of productive unique TCRs. Scalp TCRbeta sequences were cross-referenced with sorted blood CD4 and CD8 repertoires so that the CD4 or CD8 identity of scalp clones could be inferred. In TCRdb, the immuneACCESS table is reduced to in-frame sequences with V and J assigned. These tables do not hold every clone; where another copy was compared, an unresolved V gene accounts for under half, and the others remain unexplained. V and J calls and clone size are those listed in that table; D and trimming were worked out from the DNA. The sample table contains 200,000 or so clones; only one count was recorded for 45% to 70% of them. The ten top clones hold around 5% of the sample.

Broad study findings and their caveats: Compared with normal scalp, lesional scalp had higher clonality and more expanded CD8+ clones, particularly in alopecia totalis/universalis, a pattern that suggests antigenic drive. Compared with mice, TCR sequences shared between patients were less clear, possibly partly because of HLA diversity across the patient population. Resident alphabeta T cells in normal human skin are also sequenced, complicating scalp TCR repertoire analysis, unlike mouse skin dominated by gammadelta T cells.

The TCR sequence derives from a human donor in good health. The sequencing input was CD8+ T cells sorted from blood. The chain is encoded by TRBV6-5 joined to TRBJ2-1, and possibly TRBD1, on 5 matching bases. The DNA reads as follows: TGTGCCAGCAAGGGGCTTGAACCCTACAATGAGCAGTTCTTC. It is translated as CASKGLEPYNEQFF.